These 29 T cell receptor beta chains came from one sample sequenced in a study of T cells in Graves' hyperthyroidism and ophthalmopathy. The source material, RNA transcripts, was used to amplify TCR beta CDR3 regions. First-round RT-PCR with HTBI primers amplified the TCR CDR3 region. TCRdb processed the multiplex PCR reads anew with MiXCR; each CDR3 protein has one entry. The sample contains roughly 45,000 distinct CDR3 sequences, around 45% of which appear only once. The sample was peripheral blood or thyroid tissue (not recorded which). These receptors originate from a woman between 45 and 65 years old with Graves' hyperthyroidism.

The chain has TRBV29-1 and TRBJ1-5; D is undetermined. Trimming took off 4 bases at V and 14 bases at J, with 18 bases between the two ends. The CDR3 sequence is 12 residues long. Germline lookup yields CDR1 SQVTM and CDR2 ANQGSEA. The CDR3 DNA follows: TGCAGCGTTGGCGGGGATATGTCGGGCGAGCATTTT. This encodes CSVGGDMSGEHF.

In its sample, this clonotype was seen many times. CDR3 in amino acids: CASSQKQGKADYEQYF. The CDR3 region has the DNA TGTGCCAGCAGCCAAAAACAGGGAAAGGCCGACTACGAGCAGTACTTC. The chain links TRBV14 to TRBJ2-7; D is perhaps TRBD1 (6 bases). CDR1 is SGHDN, CDR2 FVKESK, per germline. CDR3 length equals 16 residues. Between the trimmed V and J ends, which lost 2 bases and 3 bases, there was a span of 17 bases. The entire variable domain, with the rest obtained from reference TRBV14 and TRBJ2-7, is as follows: EAGVTQFPSHSVIEKGQTVTLRCDPISGHDNLYWYRRVMGKEIKFLLHFVKESKQDESGMPNNRFLAERTGGTYSTLKVQPAELEDSGVYFCASSQKQGKADYEQYFGPGTRLTVT.

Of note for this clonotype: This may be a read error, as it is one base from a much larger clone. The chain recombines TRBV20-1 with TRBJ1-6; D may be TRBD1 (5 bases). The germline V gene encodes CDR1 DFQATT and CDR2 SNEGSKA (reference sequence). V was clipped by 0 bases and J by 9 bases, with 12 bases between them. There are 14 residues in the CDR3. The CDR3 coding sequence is TGCAGTGCTAGAGATGACCTCGGGGGTTCACCCCTCCACTTT. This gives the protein CSARDDLGGSPLHF.

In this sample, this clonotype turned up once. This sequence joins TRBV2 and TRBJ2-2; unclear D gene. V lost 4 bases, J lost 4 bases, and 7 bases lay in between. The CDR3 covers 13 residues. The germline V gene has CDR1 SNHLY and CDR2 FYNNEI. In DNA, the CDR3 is TGTGCCAGCAGTGGGCATACCACCGGGGAGCTGTTTTTT. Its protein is CASSGHTTGELFF.

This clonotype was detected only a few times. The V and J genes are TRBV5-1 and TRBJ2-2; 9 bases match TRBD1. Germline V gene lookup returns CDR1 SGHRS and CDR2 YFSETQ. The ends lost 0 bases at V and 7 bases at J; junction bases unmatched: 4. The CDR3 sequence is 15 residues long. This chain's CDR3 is CASSLEGQGSGELFF. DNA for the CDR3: TGCGCCAGCAGCTTGGAGGGACAGGGAAGCGGGGAGCTGTTTTTT.

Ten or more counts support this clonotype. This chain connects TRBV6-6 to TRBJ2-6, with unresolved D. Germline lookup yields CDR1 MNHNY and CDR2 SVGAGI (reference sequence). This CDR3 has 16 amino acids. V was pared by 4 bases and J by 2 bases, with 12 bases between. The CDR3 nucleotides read TGTGCCAGCAGTTTGAAAGTGGATACTGGGGCCAACGTCCTGACTTTC. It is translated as CASSLKVDTGANVLTF.

CDR3 region: CARDRGSENTGELFF. The CDR3 bases are TGTGCTAGAGATCGCGGGAGCGAGAACACCGGGGAGCTGTTTTTT. This sequence joins TRBV25-1 and TRBJ2-2; 7 bases are shared with TRBD2. CDR1 MGHDK and CDR2 SYGVNS come from the germline V gene. The CDR3 length is 15 residues.

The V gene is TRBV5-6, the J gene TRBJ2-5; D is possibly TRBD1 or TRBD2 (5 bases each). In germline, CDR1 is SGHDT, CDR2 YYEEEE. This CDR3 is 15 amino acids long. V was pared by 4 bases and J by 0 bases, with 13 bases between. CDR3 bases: TGTGCCAGCAGCATTAAGCCGGGACACCAAGAGACCCAGTACTTC. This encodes CASSIKPGHQETQYF.

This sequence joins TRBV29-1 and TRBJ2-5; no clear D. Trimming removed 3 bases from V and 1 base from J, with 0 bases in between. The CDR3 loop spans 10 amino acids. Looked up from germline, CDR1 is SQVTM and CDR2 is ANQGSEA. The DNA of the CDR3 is TGCAGCGTTGACCAAGAGACCCAGTACTTC. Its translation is CSVDQETQYF.

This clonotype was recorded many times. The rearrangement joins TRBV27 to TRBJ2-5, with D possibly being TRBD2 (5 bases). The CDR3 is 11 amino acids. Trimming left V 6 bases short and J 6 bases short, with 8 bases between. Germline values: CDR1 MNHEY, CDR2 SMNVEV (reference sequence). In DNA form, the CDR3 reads TGTGCCAGCAGCGGCGGGCAGACCCAGTACTTC. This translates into CASSGGQTQYF.

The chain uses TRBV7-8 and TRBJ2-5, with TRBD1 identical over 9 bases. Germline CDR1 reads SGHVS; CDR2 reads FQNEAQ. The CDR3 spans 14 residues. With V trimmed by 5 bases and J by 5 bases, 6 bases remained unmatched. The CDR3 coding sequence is TGTGCCAGCAGCATCGGACAGGGGTTCGAGACCCAGTACTTC. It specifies CASSIGQGFETQYF.

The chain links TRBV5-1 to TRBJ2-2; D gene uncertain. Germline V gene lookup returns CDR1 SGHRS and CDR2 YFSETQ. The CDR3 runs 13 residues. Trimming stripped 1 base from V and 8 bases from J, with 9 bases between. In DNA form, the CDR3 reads TGCGCCAGCAGCTTGCTTCCCACAGGGGAGCTGTTTTTT. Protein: CASSLLPTGELFF.

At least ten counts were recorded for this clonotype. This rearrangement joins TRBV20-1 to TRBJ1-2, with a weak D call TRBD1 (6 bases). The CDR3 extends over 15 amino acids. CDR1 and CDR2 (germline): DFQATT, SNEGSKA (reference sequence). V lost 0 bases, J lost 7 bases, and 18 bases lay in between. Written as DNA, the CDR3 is TGCAGTGCTAGAGATTTGGGTACAGGGACTTTTGGCTACACCTTC. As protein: CSARDLGTGTFGYTF.

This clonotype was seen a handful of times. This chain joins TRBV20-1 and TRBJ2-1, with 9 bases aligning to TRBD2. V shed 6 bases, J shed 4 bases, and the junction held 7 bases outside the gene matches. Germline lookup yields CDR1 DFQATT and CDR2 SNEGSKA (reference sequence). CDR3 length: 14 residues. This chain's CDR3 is CSAPSGKVYNEQFF. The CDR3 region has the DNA TGCAGTGCCCCTAGCGGGAAAGTTTACAATGAGCAGTTCTTC.

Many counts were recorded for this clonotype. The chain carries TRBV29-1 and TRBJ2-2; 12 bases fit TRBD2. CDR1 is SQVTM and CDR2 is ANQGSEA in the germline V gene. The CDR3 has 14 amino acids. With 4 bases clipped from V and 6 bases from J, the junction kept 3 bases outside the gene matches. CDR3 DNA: TGCAGCGTTGGGCTAGCGGGAGGGGCCGGGGAGCTGTTTTTT. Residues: CSVGLAGGAGELFF.

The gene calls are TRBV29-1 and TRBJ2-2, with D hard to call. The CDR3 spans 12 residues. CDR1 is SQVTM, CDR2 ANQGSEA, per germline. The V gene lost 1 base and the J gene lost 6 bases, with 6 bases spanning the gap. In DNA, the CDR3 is TGCAGCGTTGAAGGAAGGGCCGGGGAGCTGTTTTTT. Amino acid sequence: CSVEGRAGELFF.

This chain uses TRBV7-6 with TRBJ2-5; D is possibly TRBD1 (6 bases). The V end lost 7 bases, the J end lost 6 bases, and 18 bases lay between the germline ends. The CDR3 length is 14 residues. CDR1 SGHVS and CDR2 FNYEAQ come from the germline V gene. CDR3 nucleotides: TGTGCCAGCACCTACGGGGCAGGGGAACAGACCCAGTACTTC. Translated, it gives CASTYGAGEQTQYF.

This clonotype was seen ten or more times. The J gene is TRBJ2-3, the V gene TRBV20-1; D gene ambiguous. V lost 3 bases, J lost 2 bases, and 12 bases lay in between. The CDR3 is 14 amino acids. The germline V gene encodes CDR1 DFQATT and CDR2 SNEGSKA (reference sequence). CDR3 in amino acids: CSASEIGHTDTQYF. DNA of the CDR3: TGCAGTGCTAGTGAGATAGGTCACACAGATACGCAGTATTTT.

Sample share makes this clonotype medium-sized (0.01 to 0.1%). CDR3 sequence: CASNYRDRINSPLHF. CDR3 nucleotides: TGTGCCAGCAATTACCGGGACAGGATTAATTCACCCCTCCACTTT. The J gene is TRBJ1-6, the V gene TRBV2; TRBD1 matches at 8 bases. Per germline, CDR1 SNHLY and CDR2 FYNNEI. CDR3 length equals 15 residues. V was clipped by 7 bases and J by 6 bases; unmatched bases: 8.

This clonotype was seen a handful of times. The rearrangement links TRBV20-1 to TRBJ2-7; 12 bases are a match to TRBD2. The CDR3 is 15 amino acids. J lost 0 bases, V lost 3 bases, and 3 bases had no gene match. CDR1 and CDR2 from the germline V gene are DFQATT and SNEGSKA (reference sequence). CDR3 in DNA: TGCAGTGCTAGTGGACTAGCGGGACTCTCCTACGAGCAGTACTTC. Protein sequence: CSASGLAGLSYEQYF.

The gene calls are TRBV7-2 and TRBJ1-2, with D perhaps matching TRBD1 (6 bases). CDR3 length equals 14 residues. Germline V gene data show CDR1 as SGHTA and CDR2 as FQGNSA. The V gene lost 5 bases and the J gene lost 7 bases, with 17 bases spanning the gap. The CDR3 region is CASSRGAGVPGYTF. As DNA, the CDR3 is TGTGCCAGCAGCCGAGGGGCAGGGGTACCTGGCTACACCTTC.

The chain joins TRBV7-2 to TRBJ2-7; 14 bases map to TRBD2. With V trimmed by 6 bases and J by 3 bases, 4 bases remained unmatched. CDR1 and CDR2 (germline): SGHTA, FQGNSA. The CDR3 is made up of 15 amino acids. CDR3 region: CASRMTSGRVYEQYF. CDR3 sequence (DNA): TGTGCCAGCAGGATGACTAGCGGGAGGGTCTACGAGCAGTACTTC.

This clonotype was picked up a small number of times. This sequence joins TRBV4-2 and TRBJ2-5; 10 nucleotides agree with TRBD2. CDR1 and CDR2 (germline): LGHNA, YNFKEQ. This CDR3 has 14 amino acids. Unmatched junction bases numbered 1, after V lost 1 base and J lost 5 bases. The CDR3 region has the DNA TGTGCCAGCAGCCAAGCTAGCGGGAGTGAGACCCAGTACTTC. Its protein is CASSQASGSETQYF.

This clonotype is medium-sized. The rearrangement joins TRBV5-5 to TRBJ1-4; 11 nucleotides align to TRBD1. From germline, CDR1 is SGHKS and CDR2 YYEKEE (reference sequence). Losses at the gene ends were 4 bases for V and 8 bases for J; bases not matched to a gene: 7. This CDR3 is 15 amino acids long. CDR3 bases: TGTGCCAGCAGCACGGACAGGGGGCGAATCGAAAAACTGTTTTTT. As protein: CASSTDRGRIEKLFF.

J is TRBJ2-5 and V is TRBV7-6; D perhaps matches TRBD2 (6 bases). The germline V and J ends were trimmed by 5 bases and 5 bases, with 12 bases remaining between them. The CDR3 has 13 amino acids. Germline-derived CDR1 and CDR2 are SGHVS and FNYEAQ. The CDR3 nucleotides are TGTGCCAGCAGCAGCGGGTTAAGGGAGACCCAGTACTTC. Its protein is CASSSGLRETQYF. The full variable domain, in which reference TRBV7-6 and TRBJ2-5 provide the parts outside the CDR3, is GAGVSQSPRYKVTKRGQDVALRCDPISGHVSLYWYRQALGQGPEFLTYFNYEAQQDKSGLPNDRFSAERPEGSISTLTIQRTEQRDSAMYRCASSSGLRETQYFGPGTRLLVL.

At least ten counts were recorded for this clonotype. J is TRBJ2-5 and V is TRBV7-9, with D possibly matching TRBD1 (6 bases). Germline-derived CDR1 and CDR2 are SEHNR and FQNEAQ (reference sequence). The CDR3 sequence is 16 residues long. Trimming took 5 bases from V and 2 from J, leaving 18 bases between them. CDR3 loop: CASSPPQGVGQETQYF. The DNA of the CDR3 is TGTGCCAGCAGCCCACCACAGGGAGTGGGACAAGAGACCCAGTACTTC.

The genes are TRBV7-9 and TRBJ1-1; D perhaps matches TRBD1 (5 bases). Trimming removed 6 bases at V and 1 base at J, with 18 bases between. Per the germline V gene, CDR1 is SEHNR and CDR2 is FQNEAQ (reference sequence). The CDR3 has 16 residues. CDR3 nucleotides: TGTGCCAGCAGTGCCCCATGGCAGGGTTCGAACACTGAAGCTTTCTTT. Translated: CASSAPWQGSNTEAFF.

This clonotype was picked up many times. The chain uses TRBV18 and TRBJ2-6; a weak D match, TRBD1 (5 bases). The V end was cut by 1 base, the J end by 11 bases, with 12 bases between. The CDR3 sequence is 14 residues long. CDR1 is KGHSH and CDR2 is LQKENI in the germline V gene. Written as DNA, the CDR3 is TGTGCCAGCTCACCACGGGGCACAGACTACGTCCTGACTTTC. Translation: CASSPRGTDYVLTF.

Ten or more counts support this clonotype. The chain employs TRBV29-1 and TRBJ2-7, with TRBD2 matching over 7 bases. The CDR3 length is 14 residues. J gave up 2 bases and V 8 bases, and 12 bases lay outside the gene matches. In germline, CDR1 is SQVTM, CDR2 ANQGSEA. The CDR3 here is CSHFVRGGAYEQYF. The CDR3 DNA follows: TGCAGCCATTTCGTCCGCGGGGGAGCCTACGAGCAGTACTTC.